Presented here are 25 T cell receptor beta chains from one specimen sequenced in a study of T cell changes during pregnancy in multiple sclerosis. The table came from immunoSEQ multiplex PCR; TCRdb's copy has only in-frame clones and leaves some out. The data hold fewer than 90,000 clones, with 75% to 95% observed a single time. The sample consisted of peripheral blood, taken in the second trimester of pregnancy. Source of these receptors: a female donor with multiple sclerosis, enrolled in a pregnancy study.

Written as DNA, the CDR3 is TGTGCCAGCAGCTCACAACGAGACAGGGGTTGGTATGGCTACACCTTC. Translating gives CASSSQRDRGWYGYTF. The J gene is TRBJ1-2, the V gene TRBV5-6; 8 positions match TRBD1. This CDR3 is built from 16 residues. Germline V gene lookup returns CDR1 SGHDT and CDR2 YYEEEE. With 3 bases clipped from V and 5 bases from J, the junction kept 12 bases outside the gene matches.

V is TRBV2 and J is TRBJ1-1; 7 bases are shared with TRBD1. The CDR3 spans 14 residues. The V gene end was trimmed by 6 bases and the J gene end by 1 base; junction bases not matched to a gene: 5. Germline CDR1 is SNHLY and CDR2 is FYNNEI. CDR3 region: CASRYRGQNTEAFF. The CDR3 DNA follows: TGTGCCAGCAGATACAGGGGTCAGAACACTGAAGCTTTCTTT.

The CDR3 coding sequence is TGCGCCAGCAGCCCCGGACAGGGTTCTAATGAAAAACTGTTTTTT. It encodes CASSPGQGSNEKLFF. This chain links TRBV4-1 with TRBJ1-4; TRBD1 aligns across 8 bases. Trimming cost V 4 bases and J 3 bases; bases outside gene matches: 4. The CDR3 contains 15 residues. Per germline, CDR1 MGHRA and CDR2 YSYEKL.

V gene TRBV10-2 combines with J gene TRBJ2-3; D gene unclear. In germline, CDR1 is WSHSY, CDR2 SAAADI. This CDR3 spans 13 amino acids. Between the trimmed V and J ends, which lost 8 bases and 0 bases, there was a span of 9 bases. CDR3 nucleotide sequence: TGCGCCAGCGGCCAGTCTAGCACAGATACGCAGTATTTT. This gives the protein CASGQSSTDTQYF.

This clone has more than one count but fewer than ten. This chain joins TRBV4-3 and TRBJ2-4; 8 bases line up with TRBD2. The CDR3 has 20 residues. Germline V gene data show CDR1 as LGHNA and CDR2 as YSLEER. The trim removed 3 bases at V and 8 bases at J, leaving 24 bases unmatched. Here the CDR3 DNA reads TGCGCCAGCAGCCACTCCGCCGATCAAACCGGGGGGGGAGGTTGGGACATTCAGTACTTC. As protein: CASSHSADQTGGGGWDIQYF.

CDR3 DNA sequence: TGTGCCAGCAGCCCCTCAGGTGAACGGAATGAAAAACTGTTTTTT. Protein product: CASSPSGERNEKLFF. The V gene is TRBV11-2, the J gene TRBJ1-4, with D unclear. V lost 5 bases and J lost 5, with 15 bases in between. The germline gives CDR1 SGHAT, CDR2 FQNNGV. CDR3 size: 15 residues.

The V and J genes are TRBV5-4 and TRBJ2-5; 12 bases align to TRBD2. The CDR3 consists of 17 residues. The V gene end was trimmed by 1 base and the J gene end by 3 bases; junction bases not matched to a gene: 7. Germline lookup yields CDR1 SGHNT and CDR2 YYREEE (reference sequence). DNA of the CDR3: TGTGCCAGCAGCTTGCACCCTAGCGGGGGGGCGGAAGAGACCCAGTACTTC. Translated: CASSLHPSGGAEETQYF.

The chain carries TRBV7-9 and TRBJ1-5, with 9 bases that match TRBD1. The germline CDR1 and CDR2 sequences are SEHNR and FQNEAQ (reference sequence). With V trimmed by 3 bases and J by 2 bases, 8 bases remained unmatched. There are 17 residues in the CDR3. CDR3 nucleotide sequence: TGTGCCAGCAGCTTCTCGACAGGGGGTAGGGGCAATCAGCCCCAGCATTTT. Translation gives CASSFSTGGRGNQPQHF.

V and J are TRBV18 and TRBJ2-2; TRBD1 agrees at 8 bases. Germline assignment: CDR1 KGHSH and CDR2 LQKENI. CDR3 length: 15 amino acids. V gave up 3 bases and J gave up 5 bases; unmatched junction bases: 5. The CDR3: CASSPDRAWTGELFF. Here the CDR3 DNA reads TGTGCCAGCTCACCGGACAGGGCGTGGACCGGGGAGCTGTTTTTT.

This sequence joins TRBV7-6 and TRBJ1-2, with 10 positions matching TRBD1. The V and J ends lost 4 bases and 5 bases, in that order; junction bases with no gene match: 7. The CDR3 consists of 15 residues. Germline CDR1 and CDR2: SGHVS and FNYEAQ. The CDR3 bases are TGTGCCAGCAGCTCGCGACAGGGGGCTTCTTATGGCTACACCTTC. Protein product: CASSSRQGASYGYTF.

This clone has just one count. The V call is TRBV2, the J call TRBJ2-7; 9 bases fit TRBD2. CDR3 length equals 15 residues. Losses at the gene ends were 3 bases for V and 3 bases for J; bases not matched to a gene: 6. Germline V gives CDR1 SNHLY, CDR2 FYNNEI. CDR3 amino acids: CASSDIAGDFYEQYF. The CDR3 coding sequence is TGTGCCAGCAGTGACATAGCGGGGGATTTCTACGAGCAGTACTTC.

The V gene is TRBV12-5, the J gene TRBJ1-5; TRBD1 is a possible D gene (6 bases). This CDR3 is built from 17 residues. Trimming pared 3 bases from V and 1 base from J, leaving 16 bases between. Germline-derived CDR1 and CDR2 are LGHNT and FRNRAP. The CDR3 reads CASGFATGPGSNQPQHF. The CDR3 DNA sequence: TGTGCTAGTGGTTTTGCTACAGGGCCAGGGAGCAATCAGCCCCAGCATTTT.

This chain uses TRBV10-3 with TRBJ2-2, with TRBD2 as a possible D gene (6 bases). Trimming stripped 7 bases from V and 8 bases from J, with 17 bases between. Germline values: CDR1 ENHRY, CDR2 SYGVKD. This CDR3 is 14 amino acids long. Here the CDR3 reads CAITHRERSGELFF. CDR3 sequence (DNA): TGTGCCATCACGCACCGGGAGCGCAGTGGGGAGCTGTTTTTT.

V usage is TRBV7-9 and J usage is TRBJ2-1, with 7 nucleotides matching TRBD1. With V trimmed by 5 bases and J by 0 bases, 7 bases remained unmatched. Germline V lookup: CDR1 SEHNR, CDR2 FQNEAQ (reference sequence). This CDR3 has 16 residues. CDR3 DNA sequence: TGTGCCAGCAGCAGCCCCGGGACAGCCTCCTACAATGAGCAGTTCTTC. Translating it yields CASSSPGTASYNEQFF. The full variable domain, with the rest looked up from reference TRBV7-9 and TRBJ2-1, is DTGVSQNPRHKITKRGQNVTFRCDPISEHNRLYWYRQTLGQGPEFLTYFQNEAQLEKSRLLSDRFSAERPKGSFSTLEIQRTEQGDSAMYLCASSSPGTASYNEQFFGPGTRLTVL.

The chain recombines TRBV6-6 with TRBJ2-7; 7 positions agree with TRBD1. The CDR3 runs 16 residues. V trimming: 6 bases; J trimming: 2 bases; junction bases outside the gene matches: 13. CDR1 MNHNY and CDR2 SVGAGI come from the germline V gene (reference sequence). The chain's CDR3 is CASSPDRVGSTYEQYF. Written as DNA, the CDR3 is TGTGCCAGCAGCCCCGACAGGGTGGGCTCTACCTACGAGCAGTACTTC.

Comments on this clone: Germline and junction disagree at one end, which may indicate a read error. The V and J genes are TRBV6-5 and TRBJ2-7; the D gene is possibly TRBD1 (5 bases). The germline V gene has CDR1 MNHEY and CDR2 SVGAGI. The CDR3 loop spans 15 amino acids. The DNA for the CDR3 is TGTGCCAGCAGTTACTTGTCCAGGGATTACTACGGGCAGTACTTC. This codes for CASSYLSRDYYGQYF.

This rearrangement joins TRBV27 to TRBJ2-2, with D unclear. This CDR3 spans 17 amino acids. V lost 0 bases, J lost 1 base, and 12 bases lay in between. Germline CDR1 reads MNHEY; CDR2 reads SMNVEV (reference sequence). In DNA, the CDR3 is TGTGCCAGCAGTTTATCGATTTTGGCGGTGAACACCGGGGAGCTGTTTTTT. This encodes CASSLSILAVNTGELFF.

The V gene is TRBV6-1, the J gene TRBJ1-2; weak D call: TRBD1 (5 bases). The CDR3 loop spans 14 amino acids. CDR1 is MNHNS, CDR2 SASEGT, per germline. Trimming removed 7 bases at V and 2 bases at J, with 14 bases between. The CDR3 sequence: CASKDSHGNYGYTF. The CDR3 DNA sequence: TGTGCCAGCAAAGACAGCCACGGAAACTATGGCTACACCTTC.

The chain links TRBV7-8 to TRBJ2-7, with D possibly being TRBD2 (5 bases). The germline gives CDR1 SGHVS, CDR2 FQNEAQ. The V gene lost 1 base and the J gene lost 3 bases, with 13 bases spanning the gap. This CDR3 has 15 amino acids. The CDR3 reads CASSLEEVMDYEQYF. CDR3 sequence (DNA): TGTGCCAGCAGCTTAGAGGAGGTTATGGACTACGAGCAGTACTTC.

The chain uses TRBV9 and TRBJ2-3; D remains ambiguous. Per the germline V gene, CDR1 is SGDLS and CDR2 is YYNGEE. There are 15 residues in the CDR3. V was trimmed by 0 bases and J by 2 bases, leaving 10 bases between them. CDR3: CASSVVGWITDTQYF. DNA of the CDR3: TGTGCCAGCAGCGTAGTGGGCTGGATCACAGATACGCAGTATTTT. Full variable domain (outside the CDR3, taken from reference TRBV9 and TRBJ2-3): DSGVTQTPKHLITATGQRVTLRCSPRSGDLSVYWYQQSLDQGLQFLIQYYNGEERAKGNILERFSAQQFPDLHSELNLSSLELGDSALYFCASSVVGWITDTQYFGPGTRLTVL.

This clone was recorded only once. The chain couples TRBV18 to TRBJ2-1; 10 nucleotides align to TRBD1. The J segment lost 4 bases and the V segment lost 0 bases, leaving 3 bases of the junction unmatched. The CDR3 sequence is 16 residues long. Germline CDR1 reads KGHSH; CDR2 reads LQKENI. As DNA, the CDR3 is TGTGCCAGCTCACCACCCCGGGACAGGGGTTACAATGAGCAGTTCTTC. Its protein is CASSPPRDRGYNEQFF.

V gene TRBV7-2 combines with J gene TRBJ2-1; 9 positions agree with TRBD2. Looked up from germline, CDR1 is SGHTA and CDR2 is FQGNSA. The V and J ends lost 0 bases and 4 bases, in that order; junction bases with no gene match: 4. This CDR3 spans 16 amino acids. The CDR3: CASSLARGGPYNEQFF. The CDR3 DNA is TGTGCCAGCAGCTTAGCGCGGGGGGGGCCTTACAATGAGCAGTTCTTC.

The V and J genes are TRBV10-3 and TRBJ2-7, with D maybe TRBD2 (6 bases). Between the trimmed V and J ends, which lost 11 bases and 0 bases, there was a span of 14 bases. This CDR3 spans 13 amino acids. The germline gives CDR1 ENHRY, CDR2 SYGVKD. The CDR3: CAARGRLSYEQYF. For the CDR3, the DNA is TGTGCCGCGAGAGGGAGGCTCTCCTACGAGCAGTACTTC.

The chain carries TRBV7-3 and TRBJ2-1, with 9 nucleotides matching TRBD2. The CDR3 length is 15 residues. Germline CDR1 and CDR2: SGHTA and FQGTGA. Trimming at V came to 2 bases and at J to 8 bases, leaving 7 bases not matched to a gene. As DNA, the CDR3 is TGTGCCAGCAGCTTATACGCGGGGGGGCGGGATGAGCAGTTCTTC. This gives the protein CASSLYAGGRDEQFF. Variable domain in full (rest from reference TRBV7-3 and TRBJ2-1): GAGVSQTPSNKVTEKGKYVELRCDPISGHTALYWYRQSLGQGPEFLIYFQGTGAADDSGLPNDRFFAVRPEGSVSTLKIQRTERGDSAVYLCASSLYAGGRDEQFFGPGTRLTVL.

This clone was recorded once. V is TRBV4-2 and J is TRBJ2-1; a possible D gene is TRBD2 (5 bases). The CDR3 is 15 amino acids. The germline V and J ends were trimmed by 0 bases and 5 bases, with 11 bases remaining between them. Germline CDR1 and CDR2: LGHNA and YNFKEQ. Here the CDR3 DNA reads TGTGCCAGCAGCCAAGATAGGCTAGCCAACAATGAGCAGTTCTTC. It translates to CASSQDRLANNEQFF.